This T cell receptor (beta chain) was captured in a study of T cells in Graves' hyperthyroidism and ophthalmopathy. Study observations and caveats: Blood also showed most of the thyroid clonotypes that were expanded above 0.001.

Template material for amplifying TCR beta CDR3 regions consisted of RNA transcripts. A set of HTBI primers served as the primers for a first-round RT-PCR of the TCR CDR3. TCRdb reprocessed the multiplex PCR reads via MiXCR and lists one record per CDR3 protein. The table shows about 350,000 distinct CDR3 sequences, with 15% to 20% occurring only once. To note about this clonotype: Its target is unknown.

A NOSPECS grade of at least 4, a Clinical Activity Score of at least 3 and duration under 3 months were recorded in ophthalmopathy patients. PBMCs were obtained from about 9.9 ml fresh peripheral blood. Germline CDR1 reads MNHNS; CDR2 reads SASEGT. V lost 6 bases to trimming and J lost 5 bases; unmatched junction nucleotides: 6. The CDR3 extends over 13 amino acids. V and J are TRBV6-1 and TRBJ1-1; 7 bases fit TRBD1. Sequences were obtained from blood. This clonotype was sampled from a woman aged 35 to 49 with Graves' ophthalmopathy. Here the CDR3 DNA reads TGTGCCAGCAGCGGCTACAGGGGAACTGAAGCTTTCTTT. Translation gives CASSGYRGTEAFF.